The source of this T cell receptor (beta chain) is a study of blood T cell repertoires in COVID-19. Germline V gene lookup returns CDR1 SGHTA and CDR2 FQGNSA. Trimming removed 4 bases from V and 2 bases from J; junction bases left unmatched: 4. The CDR3 sequence is 14 residues long. Living in under 30 US areas, the participants were between about 18 and 90 years of age. Assignment of participants to cohorts was predicated upon participant-reported clinical history. This table comes from immunoSEQ multiplex PCR, and its TCRdb copy is limited to in-frame clones, with some not included. The sample contains 300,000 to 350,000 clones, about 90% of which appear only once.

The sequence came from a woman in her twenties or thirties who had recovered from COVID-19. This chain uses TRBV7-2 with TRBJ2-5, with 7 bases identical to TRBD1. The sequencing sample was made of PBMCs or T cells enriched from blood (not recorded which). The CDR3 loop is CASSSWTGQETQYF. DNA of the CDR3: TGTGCCAGCAGCTCTTGGACAGGACAAGAGACCCAGTACTTC.